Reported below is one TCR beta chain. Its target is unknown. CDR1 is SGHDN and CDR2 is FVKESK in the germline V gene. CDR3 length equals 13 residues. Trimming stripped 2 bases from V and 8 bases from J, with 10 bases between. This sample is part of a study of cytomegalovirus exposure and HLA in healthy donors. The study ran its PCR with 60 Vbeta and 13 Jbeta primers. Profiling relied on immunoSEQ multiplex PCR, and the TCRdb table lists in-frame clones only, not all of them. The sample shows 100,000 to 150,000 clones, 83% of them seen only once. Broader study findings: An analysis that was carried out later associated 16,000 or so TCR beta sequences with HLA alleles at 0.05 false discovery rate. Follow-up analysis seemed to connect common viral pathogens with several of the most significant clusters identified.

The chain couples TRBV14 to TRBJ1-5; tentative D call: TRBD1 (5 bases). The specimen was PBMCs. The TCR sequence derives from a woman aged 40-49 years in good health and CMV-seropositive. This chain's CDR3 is CASSQNEGEPQHF. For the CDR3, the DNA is TGTGCCAGCAGCCAAAACGAAGGGGAGCCCCAGCATTTT. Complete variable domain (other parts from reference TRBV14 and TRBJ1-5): EAGVTQFPSHSVIEKGQTVTLRCDPISGHDNLYWYRRVMGKEIKFLLHFVKESKQDESGMPNNRFLAERTGGTYSTLKVQPAELEDSGVYFCASSQNEGEPQHFGDGTRLSIL.